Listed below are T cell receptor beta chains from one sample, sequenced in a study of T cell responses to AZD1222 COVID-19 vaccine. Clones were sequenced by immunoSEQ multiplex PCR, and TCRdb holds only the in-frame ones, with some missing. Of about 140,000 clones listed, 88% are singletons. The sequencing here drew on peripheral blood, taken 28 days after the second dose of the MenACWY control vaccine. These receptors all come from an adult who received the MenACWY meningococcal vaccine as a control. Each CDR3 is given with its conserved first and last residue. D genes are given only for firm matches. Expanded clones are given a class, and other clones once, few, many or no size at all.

TGTGCCAGCAGCTTGGCAGGGGACTATGGCTACACCTTC	CASSLAGDYGYTF	TRBJ1-2	-	TRBV5-6	-
TGTGCCTGGAGCCGAACGGAGTGGGGCCTCAATGAGCAGTTCTTC	CAWSRTEWGLNEQFF	TRBJ2-1	once	TRBV30	-
TGTGCCCGGGGCGACCCTCGGTTCTTC	CARGDPRFF	TRBJ2-1	-	TRBV27	-
TGCGCCAGCAGCTCCGGGACAGCTAATGAAAAACTGTTTTTT	CASSSGTANEKLFF	TRBJ1-4	-	TRBV5-1	TRBD1
TGTGCCAGCAGCTCCGGGACAGGACACTCCTGCCCTAATCAGCCCCAGCATTTT	CASSSGTGHSCPNQPQHF	TRBJ1-5	-	TRBV7-3	TRBD1
TGCGCCAGCAGCGTGGGGACTAGCGGGACTAATGAGCAGTTCTTC	CASSVGTSGTNEQFF	TRBJ2-1	-	TRBV5-1	TRBD2
TGTGCCAGCAGCCCCCGGCTAGCGGGACCATACGAGCAGTACTTC	CASSPRLAGPYEQYF	TRBJ2-7	-	TRBV3-1/TRBV3-2	TRBD2
TGTGCCACCAGTGATAGGCTAGCGGGGGATACGCAGTATTTT	CATSDRLAGDTQYF	TRBJ2-3	-	TRBV24-1	TRBD2
TGCGCCAGCAGCCAAGATCGGAAGCGGGGGGACACAGATACGCAGTATTTT	CASSQDRKRGDTDTQYF	TRBJ2-3	-	TRBV4-1	TRBD2
TGTGCCAGCGCCGGCCGGACTGCGAATTTGAATGAGCAGTTCTTC	CASAGRTANLNEQFF	TRBJ2-1	-	TRBV6-5	-
TGTGCCAGCAGTTCGCAGGGACTCGGTCAGCCCCAGCATTTT	CASSSQGLGQPQHF	TRBJ1-5	-	TRBV2	-
TGTGCCAGCAGTTTGGGGGACAGGGACAATCAGCCCCAGCATTTT	CASSLGDRDNQPQHF	TRBJ1-5	-	TRBV28	TRBD1
TGCGCCAGCAGCTTGAACCAGGGTACGGGAGGAAACACCATATATTTT	CASSLNQGTGGNTIYF	TRBJ1-3	-	TRBV5-1	-
TGCAGCGTTGCAGCAGGGCCCGGAAACACCGGGGAGCTGTTTTTT	CSVAAGPGNTGELFF	TRBJ2-2	-	TRBV29-1	-
TGTGCCAGCAGCATTGGGACTCTCACAGATACGCAGTATTTT	CASSIGTLTDTQYF	TRBJ2-3	once	TRBV9	-
TGTGCCAGCAGCTTAACTAGTTCAGATACGCAGTATTTT	CASSLTSSDTQYF	TRBJ2-3	-	TRBV5-4	-
TGTGCCAGTAGTATAGCCGGAACCTACGAGCAGTACTTC	CASSIAGTYEQYF	TRBJ2-7	-	TRBV19	-
TGTGCCAGCAGTGAAGAAGGGCTTTCCAATCAGCCCCAGCATTTT	CASSEEGLSNQPQHF	TRBJ1-5	-	TRBV6-1	-
TGTGCCACCAGCCCTAGGACCACAGGGGGGGACTATGGCTACACCTTC	CATSPRTTGGDYGYTF	TRBJ1-2	-	TRBV15	TRBD1
TGTGCCAGCAGTTACTCGCACAGGGGATCCACTGAAGCTTTCTTT	CASSYSHRGSTEAFF	TRBJ1-1	-	TRBV6-5	TRBD1
TGTGCCAGCAGCCTTAACGGGGGGCAGGGTTACTCACCCCTCCACTTT	CASSLNGGQGYSPLHF	TRBJ1-6	-	TRBV11-2	-
TGTGCCAGCAGCTGGAGGGCAGGGGGCACTGAAGCTTTCTTT	CASSWRAGGTEAFF	TRBJ1-1	-	TRBV5-4	TRBD1
TGTGCCAGTAGTGTTTTGGGTACTGGGTACGAGCAGTACTTC	CASSVLGTGYEQYF	TRBJ2-7	-	TRBV19	-
TGTGCCAGCAGCTTAGCGGGACTGAGCTACGAGCAGTACTTC	CASSLAGLSYEQYF	TRBJ2-7	-	TRBV7-8	-